These T cell receptor beta chains were read from a single sample in a study of identifying expanded T cells in peripheral blood. Sequencing used immunoSEQ multiplex PCR; TCRdb keeps in-frame clones, though not all of them. The repertoire holds around 91,000 clones, approximately 90% seen once, with 3% to 4% in the top ten. The sequenced material came from blood. Source of these receptors: a person between 18 and 70 years old in good health. Each CDR3 is given with its conserved first and last residue. Each record gives: J gene, D gene, clone size, V gene, CDR3 DNA, CDR3 protein. A D gene is named only where the DNA matches it firmly. Only some rows state a clone size, as once, few, many or a class for expanded clones.

>TRBJ2-7|-|-|TRBV4-3
TGCGCCAGCAGCCTCAGAGAGGGCTACGAGCAGTACTTC
CASSLREGYEQYF
>TRBJ2-5|TRBD1|-|TRBV2
TGTGCCAGCAGCGCCGGGACAGGGGGCGGAGAGACCCAGTACTTC
CASSAGTGGGETQYF
>TRBJ2-3|-|-|TRBV28
TGTGCCAGCAGAGTAGCATCAGATACGCAGTATTTT
CASRVASDTQYF
>TRBJ2-7|-|-|TRBV6-1
TGTGCCAGCAGTGAGAGCTCCTACGAGCAGTACTTC
CASSESSYEQYF
>TRBJ2-2|TRBD2|-|TRBV5-1
TGCGCCAGCAGCCTAGGGACTAGCGGGGTTATATTCACCGGGGAGCTGTTTTTT
CASSLGTSGVIFTGELFF
>TRBJ1-2|TRBD1|-|TRBV6-5
TGTGCCAGCAGTTACCTTACGGACAGGGGGTCGGGTGGCTACACCTTC
CASSYLTDRGSGGYTF
>TRBJ2-2|TRBD2|-|TRBV11-2
TGTGCCAGCAGCGTACGGATCCCGGGACTAGCGAACACCGGGGAGCTGTTTTTT
CASSVRIPGLANTGELFF
>TRBJ2-5|TRBD1|-|TRBV25-1
TGTGCCAGCAGTGAGGGACAGAATAGACCACAAGAGACCCAGTACTTC
CASSEGQNRPQETQYF
>TRBJ1-4|TRBD1|-|TRBV10-2
TGCGCCAGCAGTGAGTCGATAGGGGGCGGTTCAGTTAATGAAAAACTGTTTTTT
CASSESIGGGSVNEKLFF
>TRBJ2-6|-|-|TRBV6-5
TGTGCCAGCTCGACTGGGGCCAACGTCCTGACTTTC
CASSTGANVLTF
>TRBJ2-1|TRBD2|once|TRBV19
TGTGCCAGTAGTATTGCGGGAGGCACGGGGGGGAATGAGCAGTTCTTC
CASSIAGGTGGNEQFF
>TRBJ1-1|-|-|TRBV19
TGTGCCAGTAGTTGGGTGTGGGACACTGAAGCTTTCTTT
CASSWVWDTEAFF
>TRBJ2-7|TRBD1|-|TRBV4-1
TGCGCCAGCAGCCAAGTAGGGACAGCCGCCTACGAGCAGTACTTC
CASSQVGTAAYEQYF
>TRBJ2-1|TRBD2|once|TRBV6-1
TGTGCCAGCAGTGAAGAGCGAGTAGCGGGAGTGTTATACAATGAGCAGTTCTTC
CASSEERVAGVLYNEQFF
>TRBJ1-5|TRBD1|-|TRBV5-6
TGTGCCAGCAGCCGAGGGACAGGGGGTAGCAATCAGCCCCAGCATTTT
CASSRGTGGSNQPQHF
>TRBJ1-2|TRBD1|-|TRBV7-2
TGTGCCAGCAGCCCGGACAGGGTTAACTATGGCTACACCTTC
CASSPDRVNYGYTF
>TRBJ2-1|-|-|TRBV13
TGTGCCAGCAGCTTAGAACAGGGCAATGAGCAGTTCTTC
CASSLEQGNEQFF
>TRBJ1-1|TRBD1|few|TRBV6-1
TGTGCCAGCAACCCGAATGGGGCAGGGGGAGCTTTCTTT
CASNPNGAGGAFF
>TRBJ2-7|TRBD1|-|TRBV19
TGTGCCAGTAGTCCTACGGGACAGGGCGGCGAGCAGTACTTC
CASSPTGQGGEQYF
>TRBJ2-7|-|-|TRBV5-5
TGTGCCAGCAGCTTAACAGTAGCCGGCGAGCAGTACTTC
CASSLTVAGEQYF
>TRBJ2-7|-|-|TRBV7-2
TGTGCCAGCGGGAACTGGGGCTCCTACGAGCAGTACTTC
CASGNWGSYEQYF
>TRBJ2-3|TRBD2|-|TRBV5-4
TGTGCCAGCAGCCGTTTGGGGGGGGCAGATACGCAGTATTTT
CASSRLGGADTQYF
>TRBJ2-7|-|-|TRBV28
TGTGCCAGCAGTTCGACCGTCGGGAGCGAGCAGTACTTC
CASSSTVGSEQYF
>TRBJ1-4|-|-|TRBV28
TGTGCCAGCAGTTTGGCCAGGGAAGGGGCAACTAATGAAAAACTGTTTTTT
CASSLAREGATNEKLFF
>TRBJ2-6|-|once|TRBV30
TGTGCCTGGAGCGAGTTCACCTCTGGGGCCAACGTCCTGACTTTC
CAWSEFTSGANVLTF
>TRBJ1-4|-|-|TRBV6-1
TGTGCCAGCAGAGAAGGGGGGGCGCCTAATGAAAAACTGTTTTTT
CASREGGAPNEKLFF
>TRBJ2-5|TRBD2|-|TRBV28
TGTGCCAGCAGCCCCGCGCGGGGGATTCAAGAGACCCAGTACTTC
CASSPARGIQETQYF
>TRBJ1-2|TRBD1|-|TRBV9
TGTGCCAGCAGTCCCGGGCAGGGGGCAAGTGGCTACACCTTC
CASSPGQGASGYTF
>TRBJ2-1|TRBD2|-|TRBV28
TGTGCCAGCAGTTTGTATCCAGCGGGGAATCCCTACAATGAGCAGTTCTTC
CASSLYPAGNPYNEQFF
>TRBJ2-5|TRBD1|-|TRBV2
TGTGCCAGCAGTGAGGGACAGGGAAAAGAGACCCAGTACTTC
CASSEGQGKETQYF